The 21 T cell receptor beta chains in this list originate from one sample, sequenced in a study of beta chain features in type 1 diabetes. Expressed TCRB transcripts were sequenced after all isolated RNA was converted to cDNA. Data came from immunoSEQ multiplex PCR; TCRdb stores just in-frame clones and leaves some out. Counted here are more than 250,000 clones, 15% occurring once; the ten biggest clones make up less than 0.02%. Study observations and caveats: Across all four CD4+ subsets, people with type 1 diabetes showed modestly shorter TCRB CDR3s.

Their antigens remain unidentified. The sample taken for sequencing was naive CD4+ T cells from blood. The receptors originated from a young man with type 1 diabetes.

V gene TRBV19 combines with J gene TRBJ2-2; D perhaps matches TRBD2 (6 bases). Germline CDR1 LNHDA, CDR2 SQIVND (reference sequence). The CDR3 loop spans 17 amino acids. Deletions cut 7 bases from V and 5 bases from J, with 23 bases between. CDR3 coding DNA: TGTGCCAGTACCGTTGCCCCTGCTGCGGGGACTACCGGGGAGCTGTTTTTT. Residues: CASTVAPAAGTTGELFF. Full variable domain (outside the CDR3, taken from reference TRBV19 and TRBJ2-2): DGGITQSPKYLFRKEGQNVTLSCEQNLNHDAMYWYRQDPGQGLRLIYYSQIVNDFQKGDIAEGYSVSREKKESFPLTVTSAQKNPTAFYLCASTVAPAAGTTGELFFGEGSRLTVL.

The chain uses TRBV20-1 and TRBJ2-3; D uncertain. The germline V gene encodes CDR1 DFQATT and CDR2 SNEGSKA (reference sequence). Trimming left V 2 bases short and J 3 bases short, with 3 bases between. The CDR3 sequence is 11 residues long. The CDR3 DNA reads TGCAGTGCTAGATCGACAGATACGCAGTATTTT. This translates into CSARSTDTQYF.

This clone turned up a few times. The chain recombines TRBV6-5 with TRBJ2-7; D gene unclear. This CDR3 has 15 residues. V dropped 0 bases and J dropped 0 bases, with 9 bases sitting between them. The germline V gene encodes CDR1 MNHEY and CDR2 SVGAGI. As DNA, the CDR3 is TGTGCCAGCAGTTACTCGTACAGTCTCTCCTACGAGCAGTACTTC. It specifies CASSYSYSLSYEQYF.

In its sample, this clone was seen a few times. The chain uses TRBV7-2 and TRBJ2-7, with 7 positions matching TRBD1. The V and J ends lost 1 base and 2 bases, in that order; junction bases with no gene match: 2. The CDR3 covers 14 residues. The V gene's germline CDR1 is SGHTA and CDR2 FQGNSA. The CDR3 spells CASSLVTGPYEQYF. Written as DNA, the CDR3 is TGTGCCAGCAGCTTAGTGACAGGGCCCTACGAGCAGTACTTC.

The chain combines TRBV21-1 with TRBJ2-3; the D call TRBD1 from the table was never checked on the DNA. TRBV21-1 is an annotated pseudogene. The length of the CDR3 is 13 residues. The CDR3 DNA sequence: TGTGCCAGCAGCAAAGAGGGGGCAGACACGCAGTATTTT. Translation gives CASSKEGADTQYF.

The rearrangement uses TRBV7-9 and TRBJ2-2, with 11 nucleotides matching TRBD1. From germline, CDR1 is SEHNR and CDR2 FQNEAQ (reference sequence). This CDR3 is 17 amino acids long. V was pared by 2 bases and J by 4 bases, with 6 bases of the junction left unmatched. Here the CDR3 reads CASSLTRTGGGTGELFF. CDR3 sequence (DNA): TGTGCCAGCAGCTTAACCAGGACAGGGGGCGGCACCGGGGAGCTGTTTTTT.

This clone has just a few counts. This chain uses TRBV4-1 with TRBJ2-7, with D maybe TRBD1 (5 bases). V gave up 1 base and J gave up 2 bases, with 12 bases separating them. CDR3 length: 15 residues. The germline gives CDR1 MGHRA, CDR2 YSYEKL. CDR3 protein: CASSQAGNLAYEQYF. CDR3 nucleotide sequence: TGCGCCAGCAGCCAAGCAGGGAATTTGGCCTACGAGCAGTACTTC.

The CDR3 loop is CASTRGTSGTYEQYF. The CDR3 region has the DNA TGTGCCAGCACCAGGGGGACTAGCGGTACTTACGAGCAGTACTTC. The gene calls are TRBV6-1 and TRBJ2-7, with 11 nucleotides matching TRBD2. J gave up 4 bases and V 7 bases, and 9 bases lay outside the gene matches. The germline V gene has CDR1 MNHNS and CDR2 SASEGT. CDR3 length: 15 amino acids.

CDR3 sequence: CASSLGTGGSGYTF. For the CDR3, the DNA is TGTGCCAGCAGCCTCGGGACAGGGGGCAGTGGCTACACCTTC. V and J are TRBV14 and TRBJ1-2; 12 positions match TRBD1. This CDR3 contains 14 residues. Germline V CDR1 and CDR2: SGHDN, FVKESK. Trimming cost V 4 bases and J 7 bases; bases outside gene matches: 4.

This clone was seen a handful of times. The chain joins TRBV27 to TRBJ2-7; 7 bases map to TRBD2. Germline V gene data show CDR1 as MNHEY and CDR2 as SMNVEV (reference sequence). Trimming cost V 6 bases and J 0 bases; bases outside gene matches: 5. The CDR3 is made up of 14 amino acids. The CDR3: CASRLASSSYEQYF. The CDR3 bases are TGTGCCAGCAGACTAGCGTCAAGCTCCTACGAGCAGTACTTC.

The table lists this clone with a few counts. V usage is TRBV5-1 and J usage is TRBJ2-3; 13 bases match TRBD2. This CDR3 is built from 16 residues. The J segment lost 5 bases and the V segment lost 3 bases, leaving 6 bases of the junction unmatched. Germline V gene lookup returns CDR1 SGHRS and CDR2 YFSETQ. The CDR3 sequence: CASSWGLAGLIDTQYF. The CDR3 coding sequence is TGCGCCAGCAGCTGGGGACTAGCGGGGTTGATAGATACGCAGTATTTT.

The chain joins TRBV5-6 to TRBJ1-5; TRBD1 matches 9 bases. This CDR3 has 15 amino acids. V lost 4 bases, J lost 3 bases, and 5 bases stayed unmatched. The germline CDR1 and CDR2 sequences are SGHDT and YYEEEE. This chain's CDR3 is CASSSRDRDNQPQHF. The CDR3 region has the DNA TGTGCCAGCAGCAGCCGGGACAGGGACAATCAGCCCCAGCATTTT.

This clone was observed a few times. V is TRBV9 and J is TRBJ2-3; the D is unclear. Germline V gene data show CDR1 as SGDLS and CDR2 as YYNGEE. Trimming cost V 0 bases and J 6 bases, with 14 bases left between them. The CDR3 runs 15 residues. The CDR3 region is CASSVGGARRDTQYF. Written as DNA, the CDR3 is TGTGCCAGCAGCGTAGGCGGCGCGAGACGGGATACGCAGTATTTT.

This clone was seen a few times. The chain recombines TRBV27 with TRBJ1-6; 7 nucleotides line up with TRBD1. CDR1 MNHEY and CDR2 SMNVEV come from the germline V gene (reference sequence). With V trimmed by 5 bases and J by 10 bases, 14 bases remained unmatched. This CDR3 contains 16 residues. The CDR3 nucleotides read TGTGCCAGCAGTCCCCCTAAGGGGGCCTACGGGTCACCCCTCCACTTT. This codes for CASSPPKGAYGSPLHF.

This sequence joins TRBV4-3 and TRBJ1-1; the D gene is possibly TRBD1 (5 bases). Trimming took off 0 bases at V and 6 bases at J, with 11 bases between the two ends. The CDR3 loop spans 14 amino acids. CDR1 is LGHNA, CDR2 YSLEER, per germline. CDR3 DNA sequence: TGCGCCAGCAGCCAAGAATCCAGGGTCTCTGAAGCTTTCTTT. Its translation: CASSQESRVSEAFF.

This clone came up a few times. V usage is TRBV9 and J usage is TRBJ2-2, with a weak D call TRBD1 (5 bases). Trimming shortened V by 6 bases and J by 5 bases, and 8 bases separated the two germline ends. The germline CDR1 and CDR2 sequences are SGDLS and YYNGEE. There are 12 residues in the CDR3. CDR3 sequence reads: CASKHRTGELFF. Written as DNA, the CDR3 is TGTGCCAGCAAACACAGGACCGGGGAGCTGTTTTTT.

This clone was seen a few times. V usage is TRBV7-2 and J usage is TRBJ2-1; 14 positions agree with TRBD2. The junction had 9 bases not matched to a gene; V was cut back by 3 bases and J by 8 bases. The CDR3 has 17 residues. Germline CDR1 reads SGHTA; CDR2 reads FQGNSA. Here the CDR3 DNA reads TGTGCCAGCAGCTTCACTAGACTAGCGGGGGGGCTGGATGAGCAGTTCTTC. Amino acids: CASSFTRLAGGLDEQFF. The full variable domain, its missing parts supplied by reference TRBV7-2 and TRBJ2-1, is GAGVSQSPSNKVTEKGKDVELRCDPISGHTALYWYRQSLGQGLEFLIYFQGNSAPDKSGLPSDRFSAERTGGSVSTLTIQRTQQEDSAVYLCASSFTRLAGGLDEQFFGPGTRLTVL.

This clone was seen a few times. This rearrangement joins TRBV4-2 to TRBJ1-1; D possibly corresponds to TRBD1 (5 bases). Germline CDR1 LGHNA, CDR2 YNFKEQ. This CDR3 has 18 amino acids. V was shortened by 5 bases and J by 1 base, with 23 bases between the two germline ends. This CDR3 reads CASSGPPRGGPKNTEAFF. CDR3 nucleotides: TGTGCCAGCAGCGGGCCCCCAAGGGGAGGACCAAAGAACACTGAAGCTTTCTTT.

This clone has a handful of counts. The CDR3 sequence: CASRGTDTEAFF. The CDR3 DNA follows: TGTGCCAGCAGGGGGACAGACACTGAAGCTTTCTTT. The chain recombines TRBV25-1 with TRBJ1-1; 7 nucleotides agree with TRBD1. The CDR3 consists of 12 residues. The germline V gene encodes CDR1 MGHDK and CDR2 SYGVNS. V shed 6 bases and J 3 bases; nucleotides not matched to a gene: 1.

The rearrangement uses TRBV6-5 and TRBJ2-5; 9 nucleotides line up with TRBD2. The junction had 4 bases not matched to a gene; V was cut back by 5 bases and J by 3 bases. Germline V gives CDR1 MNHEY, CDR2 SVGAGI. The CDR3 consists of 14 residues. The CDR3: CASSRLAVKETQYF. The CDR3 DNA reads as TGTGCCAGCAGTAGACTAGCGGTTAAAGAGACCCAGTACTTC.

The CDR3 reads CASSFGLALYGYTF. The CDR3 nucleotides are TGTGCCAGCAGCTTTGGTTTGGCCCTCTATGGCTACACCTTC. The V and J genes are TRBV5-6 and TRBJ1-2; no clear D gene. Germline V gives CDR1 SGHDT, CDR2 YYEEEE. The CDR3 sequence is 14 residues long. Between the trimmed V and J ends, which lost 2 bases and 4 bases, there was a span of 12 bases.